This paragraph covers one T cell receptor beta chain sequence. The antigen is not known. The data were taken from a study of beta chain features in type 1 diabetes. Findings and limits, study-wide: A closer apparent resemblance between naive, central memory and Treg TCRB repertoires was seen in patients than in healthy donors. PCR may have favored shorter templates equally in patients and controls.

Sequencing targeted expressed TCRB transcripts, as all isolated RNA had been reverse transcribed. Several million reads were obtained on average from naive, central memory and regulatory T cell samples. Clones were sequenced by immunoSEQ multiplex PCR, and TCRdb holds only the in-frame ones, with some missing. Of roughly 130,000 clones listed, just over 9% are singletons. Only one heparinised blood draw was taken per donor, and its volume averaged approximately 0.11 L. V was clipped by 6 bases and J by 1 base, with 15 bases between them. The CDR3 extends over 15 amino acids. Germline CDR1 MNHNS, CDR2 SASEGT.

The sequencing sample was made of central memory CD4+ T cells from blood. This rearrangement joins TRBV6-1 to TRBJ2-5, with D hard to call. The origin of this receptor is a man between 18 and 35 years old in good health. CDR3 nucleotide sequence: TGTGCCAGCAGCGGAATGGCGGTTTCCCAAGAGACCCAGTACTTC. This codes for CASSGMAVSQETQYF.